These 12 T cell receptor beta chains came from one sample sequenced in a study of regulatory T cells in long-lasting Graves disease. Stated time point: persistent/refractory GD, antithyroid drugs over 5 years with positive TRAb. PBMC-derived RNA was used for the TCR library. To make TCR beta libraries, researchers used iRepertoire HTBI primers and Arm-PCR of CDR3 regions. TCRdb recomputed calls from the multiplex PCR reads with MiXCR, one row per CDR3 protein. This sample has 450,000 or so distinct CDR3 sequences, with 20% found just once. The material sequenced was peripheral blood mononuclear cells (PBMCs), taken when the disease was refractory, from a patient treated with antithyroid drugs. The receptors originated from a female donor with Graves disease.

This clonotype was seen repeatedly, ten times or more. The rearrangement joins TRBV6-9 to TRBJ1-1, with unresolved D. V was pared by 4 bases and J by 0 bases, with 12 bases between. This CDR3 has 15 residues. From germline, CDR1 is MNHGY and CDR2 SVAAGI. CDR3 sequence: CASSSWENMNTEAFF. As DNA, the CDR3 is TGTGCCAGCAGTTCTTGGGAAAACATGAACACTGAAGCTTTCTTT.

This clonotype has just a few counts. This chain links TRBV7-9 with TRBJ2-6, with D perhaps matching TRBD2 (7 bases). This CDR3 is 19 amino acids long. V lost 1 base and J 0 bases, leaving 16 bases between the germline ends. Germline V CDR1 and CDR2: SEHNR, FQNEAQ (reference sequence). The CDR3 bases are TGTGCCAGCAGCTTAGATATTGGGGGGGCGAGCTCTGGGGCCAACGTCCTGACTTTC. This codes for CASSLDIGGASSGANVLTF.

The chain links TRBV27 to TRBJ2-7, with D possibly matching TRBD1 (6 bases). V lost 6 bases and J 4 bases, leaving 16 bases between the germline ends. This CDR3 contains 14 residues. Germline-derived CDR1 and CDR2 are MNHEY and SMNVEV (reference sequence). CDR3 amino acids: CASSRPGAHYEQYF. The CDR3 DNA is TGTGCCAGCAGCCGACCAGGGGCCCATTACGAGCAGTACTTC.

On this clonotype: A much bigger clone sits one base away, suggesting this may be a read error. No conserved phenylalanine or tryptophan is present at the end of the CDR3, so a read error is the likely explanation. This chain uses TRBV2 with TRBJ2-7; 10 bases fit TRBD1. The V and J ends lost 2 bases and 6 bases, in that order; junction bases with no gene match: 7. Germline lookup yields CDR1 SNHLY and CDR2 FYNNEI. This CDR3 is 15 amino acids long. In nucleotides, the CDR3 is TGTGCCAGCAGTGAACCCGGGACAGGGGAGATCGAGCAGTACCTC. This codes for CASSEPGTGEIEQYL.

V gene TRBV9 combines with J gene TRBJ1-6; D is uncertain. In germline, CDR1 is SGDLS, CDR2 YYNGEE. This CDR3 is 14 amino acids long. V lost 0 bases and J lost 8, with 9 bases in between. CDR3 residues: CASSVDVGDSPLHF. The CDR3 nucleotides are TGTGCCAGCAGCGTAGATGTCGGGGATTCACCCCTCCACTTT. Full variable domain (missing parts from reference TRBV9 and TRBJ1-6): DSGVTQTPKHLITATGQRVTLRCSPRSGDLSVYWYQQSLDQGLQFLIQYYNGEERAKGNILERFSAQQFPDLHSELNLSSLELGDSALYFCASSVDVGDSPLHFGNGTRLTVT.

The chain carries TRBV5-6 and TRBJ2-2; D is undetermined. In germline, CDR1 is SGHDT, CDR2 YYEEEE. The CDR3 is 16 amino acids. V shed 0 bases and J shed 5 bases, with 14 bases lying between them. The CDR3 bases are TGTGCCAGCAGCTTGGAAGCGTGGCAAGAAACCGGGGAGCTGTTTTTT. It encodes CASSLEAWQETGELFF.

The rearrangement uses TRBV5-1 and TRBJ2-5; the match to TRBD2 covers 9 bases. The CDR3 covers 16 residues. Trimming at V came to 1 base and at J to 5 bases, leaving 9 bases not matched to a gene. CDR1 and CDR2 (germline): SGHRS, YFSETQ. Here the CDR3 DNA reads TGCGCCAGCAGCTTGCTGGCTAGCGGGATACGGGAGACCCAGTACTTC. Amino acid sequence: CASSLLASGIRETQYF.

This clonotype was seen repeatedly, ten times or more. This chain uses TRBV28 with TRBJ1-4; unclear D gene. This CDR3 spans 12 amino acids. The V end lost 2 bases, the J end lost 8 bases, and 6 bases lay between the germline ends. CDR1 MDHEN and CDR2 SYDVKM come from the germline V gene. Here the CDR3 reads CASSLNVEKLFF. In DNA form, the CDR3 reads TGTGCCAGCAGTTTAAACGTGGAAAAACTGTTTTTT.

There are many counts of this clonotype. The rearrangement links TRBV2 to TRBJ2-5; D assignment may be TRBD1 or TRBD2 (5 bases each). Trimming pared 7 bases from V and 5 bases from J, leaving 29 bases between. This CDR3 region has 18 residues. Per the germline V gene, CDR1 is SNHLY and CDR2 is FYNNEI. CDR3 sequence: CASTAKGEDRRFVETQYF. The CDR3, as DNA: TGTGCCAGCACCGCGAAGGGAGAAGACAGACGATTCGTGGAGACCCAGTACTTC.

This clonotype was detected a few times. V is TRBV29-1 and J is TRBJ2-5; 9 positions agree with TRBD1. V dropped 5 bases and J dropped 6; count of bases not matched to a gene: 16. CDR3 length equals 16 residues. Germline V gene lookup returns CDR1 SQVTM and CDR2 ANQGSEA. Here the CDR3 reads CSVLPGTGPGGKTQYF. The CDR3 nucleotides are TGCAGCGTTCTCCCCGGGACAGGGCCCGGAGGGAAGACCCAGTACTTC.

In the case of this clonotype: One base away lies a much larger clone, so this may be a sequencing read error. The chain has TRBV12-3 or TRBV12-4 and TRBJ2-5; 8 nucleotides line up with TRBD1. V was pared by 7 bases and J by 10 bases, with 11 bases of the junction left unmatched. The CDR3 has 13 residues. DNA of the CDR3: TGTGCCAGCAACCACAGGGGGGCCGGGATCCAGTACTTC. Encoded protein: CASNHRGAGIQYF.

This clonotype appeared a few times. The chain couples TRBV5-5 to TRBJ2-2; a weak D match, TRBD1 (5 bases). This CDR3 spans 16 amino acids. Trimming pared 0 bases from V and 4 bases from J, leaving 13 bases between. Germline loops: CDR1 SGHKS, CDR2 YYEKEE (reference sequence). The chain's CDR3 is CASSLGPGMGTGELFF. Here the CDR3 DNA reads TGTGCCAGCAGCTTGGGTCCAGGGATGGGCACCGGGGAGCTGTTTTTT.